These T cell receptor beta chains were read from a single sample in a study of cytomegalovirus exposure and HLA in healthy donors. TCRdb's copy holds only in-frame clones and misses some; the assay was immunoSEQ multiplex PCR. The repertoire consists of a few hundred thousand clones, with roughly four fifths occurring once and the leading ten covering 0.58%. The sample consisted of PBMCs. All receptors derive from a woman aged 40 to 50 in good health and CMV-seronegative. Both conserved end residues are part of each CDR3. Each record gives: CDR3 length, J gene, V gene, D gene, clone size, CDR3 protein, CDR3 DNA. D genes are given only for firm matches. Only some rows state a clone size, as once, few, many or a class for expanded clones.

13,TRBJ2-3,TRBV7-2,-,-,CASSLNLGDPQYF,TGTGCCAGCAGCTTAAATTTGGGAGATCCGCAGTATTTT
13,TRBJ2-5,TRBV5-5,-,-,CASSLPGQETQYF,TGTGCCAGCAGCTTGCCGGGTCAAGAGACCCAGTACTTC
15,TRBJ1-3,TRBV6-6,-,few,CASSYRGTSGNTIYF,TGTGCCAGCAGTTACAGGGGCACCTCTGGAAACACCATATATTTT
19,TRBJ2-1,TRBV4-2,TRBD2,-,CASSQLPGTSGATYNEQFF,TGTGCCAGCAGCCAATTACCTGGGACTAGCGGGGCCACCTACAATGAGCAGTTCTTC
13,TRBJ1-2,TRBV2,-,once,CASSDTAGYGYTF,TGTGCCAGCAGTGATACAGCCGGTTATGGCTACACCTTC
14,TRBJ1-5,TRBV19,TRBD1,-,CASSVTGGDQPQHF,TGTGCCAGTAGTGTTACAGGGGGCGATCAGCCCCAGCATTTT
14,TRBJ2-2,TRBV7-3,-,-,CASSWTGNRGELFF,TGTGCCAGCAGCTGGACGGGGAACCGCGGGGAGCTGTTTTTT
12,TRBJ1-2,TRBV28,-,-,CASSLAGYGYTF,TGTGCCAGCAGTTTAGCCGGCTATGGCTACACCTTC
16,TRBJ2-2,TRBV2,TRBD2,-,CASSAPSGGDTGELFF,TGTGCCAGCAGTGCCCCTAGCGGGGGGGACACCGGGGAGCTGTTTTTT
16,TRBJ2-3,TRBV4-2,-,few,CASSLLDGQWSDTQYF,TGTGCCAGCAGCCTCCTAGACGGTCAGTGGTCAGATACGCAGTATTTT
15,TRBJ1-6,TRBV6-1,TRBD1,-,CASNIPGQGHSPLHF,TGTGCCAGCAACATACCGGGACAGGGTCATTCACCCCTCCACTTT
11,TRBJ2-7,TRBV5-6,-,-,CASSLGAEQYF,TGTGCCAGCAGCTTGGGTGCCGAGCAGTACTTC
14,TRBJ2-7,TRBV5-1,-,-,CASNRTPGSYEQYF,TGCGCCAGCAATAGGACACCGGGCTCCTACGAGCAGTACTTC
14,TRBJ2-7,TRBV2,-,once,CASSEGSVPYEQYF,TGTGCCAGCAGTGAAGGGTCAGTACCCTACGAGCAGTACTTC
14,TRBJ1-1,TRBV10-1,-,-,CASSLGGPNTEAFF,TGCGCCAGCAGTCTCGGAGGACCGAACACTGAAGCTTTCTTT
16,TRBJ2-6,TRBV19,TRBD1,few,CASSRQGPSGANVLTF,TGTGCCAGTAGTAGACAGGGTCCCTCTGGGGCCAACGTCCTGACTTTC
17,TRBJ1-5,TRBV30,-,-,CAWSPRLTGLGNQPQHF,TGTGCCTGGAGTCCCCGGTTGACGGGTTTGGGCAATCAGCCCCAGCATTTT
14,TRBJ2-1,TRBV14,-,-,CASSQGRGSYEQFF,TGTGCCAGCAGCCAAGGGAGGGGTTCCTATGAGCAGTTCTTC
11,TRBJ1-1,TRBV20-1,-,-,CSALGPTEAFF,TGCAGTGCCCTGGGGCCAACTGAAGCTTTCTTT
13,TRBJ1-1,TRBV30,-,few,CARLPFSGGEAFF,TGTGCCCGATTACCCTTTTCTGGCGGTGAAGCTTTCTTT
16,TRBJ1-5,TRBV6-6,TRBD1,-,CASSYPRQGGNQPQHF,TGTGCCAGCAGTTACCCCAGACAGGGGGGCAATCAGCCCCAGCATTTT
15,TRBJ2-5,TRBV6-5,-,-,CASSYEQGRQETQYF,TGTGCCAGCAGTTACGAACAGGGAAGACAAGAGACCCAGTACTTC
15,TRBJ1-1,TRBV11-3,TRBD1,-,CASRGQGQSNTEAFF,TGTGCCAGCAGAGGACAGGGACAGTCAAACACTGAAGCTTTCTTT
16,TRBJ1-6,TRBV4-3,-,-,CASSHQETDRSSPLHF,TGCGCCAGCAGCCATCAGGAGACAGATCGGAGCTCACCCCTCCACTTT
15,TRBJ1-2,TRBV7-2,-,-,CASSSSLGGSYGYTF,TGTGCCAGCAGCTCCTCTCTTGGGGGCAGCTATGGCTACACCTTC
13,TRBJ1-1,TRBV6-1,-,-,CASTLDRRVQAFF,TGTGCCAGCACCCTAGACAGGCGGGTTCAAGCTTTCTTT